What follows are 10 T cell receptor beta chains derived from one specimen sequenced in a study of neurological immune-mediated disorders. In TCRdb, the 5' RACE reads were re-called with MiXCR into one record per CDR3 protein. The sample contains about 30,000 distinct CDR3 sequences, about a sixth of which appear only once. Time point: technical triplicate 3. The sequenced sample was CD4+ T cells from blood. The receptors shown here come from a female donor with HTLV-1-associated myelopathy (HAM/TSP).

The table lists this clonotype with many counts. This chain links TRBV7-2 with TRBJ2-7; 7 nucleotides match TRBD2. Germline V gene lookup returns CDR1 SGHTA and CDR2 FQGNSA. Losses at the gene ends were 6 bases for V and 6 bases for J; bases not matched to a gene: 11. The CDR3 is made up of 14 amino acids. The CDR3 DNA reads TGTGCCAGCAGACTGCAAGGACTAGAAGTCGAGCAGTACTTC. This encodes CASRLQGLEVEQYF.

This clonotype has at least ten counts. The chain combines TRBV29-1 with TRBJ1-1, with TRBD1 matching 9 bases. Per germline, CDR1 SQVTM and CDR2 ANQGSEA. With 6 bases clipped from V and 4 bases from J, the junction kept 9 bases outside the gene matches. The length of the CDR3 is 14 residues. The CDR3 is CSVTGGYKSTEAFF. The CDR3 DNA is TGCAGCGTCACAGGGGGCTACAAGTCCACTGAAGCTTTCTTT.

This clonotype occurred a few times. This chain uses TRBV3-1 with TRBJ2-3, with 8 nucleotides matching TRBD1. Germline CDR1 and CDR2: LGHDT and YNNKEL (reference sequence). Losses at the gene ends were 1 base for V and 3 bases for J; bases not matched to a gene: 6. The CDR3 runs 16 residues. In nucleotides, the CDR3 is TGTGCCAGCAGCCAAGCGTGGACAGGGAGAACAGATACGCAGTATTTT. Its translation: CASSQAWTGRTDTQYF.

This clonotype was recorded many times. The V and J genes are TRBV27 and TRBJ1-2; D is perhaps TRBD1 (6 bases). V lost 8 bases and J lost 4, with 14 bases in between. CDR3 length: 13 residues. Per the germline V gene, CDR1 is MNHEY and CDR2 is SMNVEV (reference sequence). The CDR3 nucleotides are TGTGCCAGCGGATGGGGGCAGATCTATGGCTACACCTTC. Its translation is CASGWGQIYGYTF.

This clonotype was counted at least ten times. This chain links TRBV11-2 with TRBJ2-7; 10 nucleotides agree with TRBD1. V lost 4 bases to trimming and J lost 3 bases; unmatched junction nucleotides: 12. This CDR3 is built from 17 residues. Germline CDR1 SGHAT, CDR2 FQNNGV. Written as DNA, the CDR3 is TGTGCCAGCAGCTCAGAATTATCCGGGACAGGGGACTACGAGCAGTACTTC. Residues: CASSSELSGTGDYEQYF.

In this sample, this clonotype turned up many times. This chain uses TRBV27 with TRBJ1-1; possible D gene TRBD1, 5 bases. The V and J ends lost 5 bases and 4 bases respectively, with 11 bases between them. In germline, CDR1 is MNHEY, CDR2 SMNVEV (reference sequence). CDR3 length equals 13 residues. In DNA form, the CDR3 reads TGTGCCAGCAGTCAAACAAGGGGCACTGAAGCTTTCTTT. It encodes CASSQTRGTEAFF.

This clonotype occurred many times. CDR3 DNA: TGCAGTGCCACCTCTGGTCCCGAGCAGTACTTC. Translation gives CSATSGPEQYF. This rearrangement joins TRBV20-1 to TRBJ2-7, with D hard to call. Germline V gives CDR1 DFQATT, CDR2 SNEGSKA (reference sequence). The CDR3 is 11 amino acids. With 6 bases removed from V and 6 bases from J, the gap between germline ends came to 12 bases.

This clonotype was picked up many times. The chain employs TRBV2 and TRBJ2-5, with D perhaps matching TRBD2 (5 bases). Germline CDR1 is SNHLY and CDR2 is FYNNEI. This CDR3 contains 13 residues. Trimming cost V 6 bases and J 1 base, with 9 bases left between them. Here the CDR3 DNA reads TGTGCCAGCAGGCTGGGGAGCCAAGAGACCCAGTACTTC. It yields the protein CASRLGSQETQYF. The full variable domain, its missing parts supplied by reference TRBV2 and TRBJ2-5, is EPEVTQTPSHQVTQMGQEVILRCVPISNHLYFYWYRQILGQKVEFLVSFYNNEISEKSEIFDDQFSVERPDGSNFTLKIRSTKLEDSAMYFCASRLGSQETQYFGPGTRLLVL.

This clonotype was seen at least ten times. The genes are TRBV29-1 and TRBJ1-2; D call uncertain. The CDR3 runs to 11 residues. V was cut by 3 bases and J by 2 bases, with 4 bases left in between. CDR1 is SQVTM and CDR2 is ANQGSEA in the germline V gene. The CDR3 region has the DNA TGCAGCGTTGAGGGGAACTATGGCTACACCTTC. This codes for CSVEGNYGYTF.

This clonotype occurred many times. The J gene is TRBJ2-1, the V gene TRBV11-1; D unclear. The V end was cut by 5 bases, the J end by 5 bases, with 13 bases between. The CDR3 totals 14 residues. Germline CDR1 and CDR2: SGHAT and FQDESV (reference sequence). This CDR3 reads CASSIMTRDNEQFF. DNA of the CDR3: TGTGCCAGCAGCATAATGACCAGAGACAATGAGCAGTTCTTC.